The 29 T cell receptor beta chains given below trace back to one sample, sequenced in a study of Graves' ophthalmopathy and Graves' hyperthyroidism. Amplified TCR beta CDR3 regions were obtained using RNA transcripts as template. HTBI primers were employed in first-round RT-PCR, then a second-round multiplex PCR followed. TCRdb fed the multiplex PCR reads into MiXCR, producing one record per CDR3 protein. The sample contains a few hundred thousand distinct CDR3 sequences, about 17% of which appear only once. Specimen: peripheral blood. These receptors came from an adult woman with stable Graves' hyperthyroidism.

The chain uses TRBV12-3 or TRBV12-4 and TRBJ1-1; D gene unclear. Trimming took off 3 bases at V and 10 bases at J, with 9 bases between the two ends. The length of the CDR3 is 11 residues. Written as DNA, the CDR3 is TGTGCCAGCAGTTTTGGGTTTGTAGCTTTCTTT. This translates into CASSFGFVAFF.

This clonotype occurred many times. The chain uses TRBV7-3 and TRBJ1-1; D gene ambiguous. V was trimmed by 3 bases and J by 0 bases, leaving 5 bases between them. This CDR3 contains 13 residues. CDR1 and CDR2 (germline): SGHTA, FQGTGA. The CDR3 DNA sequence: TGTGCCAGCAGCTTCGAGGTGAACACTGAAGCTTTCTTT. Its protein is CASSFEVNTEAFF.

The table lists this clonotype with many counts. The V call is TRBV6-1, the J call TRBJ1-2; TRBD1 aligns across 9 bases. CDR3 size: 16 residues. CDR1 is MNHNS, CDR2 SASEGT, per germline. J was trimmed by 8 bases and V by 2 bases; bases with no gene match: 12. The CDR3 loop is CASSERGNRGPLGYTF. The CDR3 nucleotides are TGTGCCAGCAGTGAACGTGGAAACAGGGGGCCGCTCGGCTACACCTTC.

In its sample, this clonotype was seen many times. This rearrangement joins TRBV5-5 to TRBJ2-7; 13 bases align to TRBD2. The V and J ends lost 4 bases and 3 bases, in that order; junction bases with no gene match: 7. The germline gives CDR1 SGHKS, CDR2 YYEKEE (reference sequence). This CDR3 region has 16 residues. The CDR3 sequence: CASSQGLAGTIYEQYF. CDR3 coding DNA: TGTGCCAGCAGCCAGGGACTAGCGGGAACCATCTACGAGCAGTACTTC.

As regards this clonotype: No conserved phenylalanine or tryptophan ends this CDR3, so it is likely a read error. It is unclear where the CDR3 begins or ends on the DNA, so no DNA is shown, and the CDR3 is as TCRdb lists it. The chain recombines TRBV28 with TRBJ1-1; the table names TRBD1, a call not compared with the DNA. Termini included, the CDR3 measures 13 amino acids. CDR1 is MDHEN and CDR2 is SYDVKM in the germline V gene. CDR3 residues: CASSLFIRDRGSS.

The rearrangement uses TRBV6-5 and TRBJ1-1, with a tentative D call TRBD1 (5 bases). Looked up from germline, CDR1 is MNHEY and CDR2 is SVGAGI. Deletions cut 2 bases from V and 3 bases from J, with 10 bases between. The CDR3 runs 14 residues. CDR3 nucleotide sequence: TGTGCCAGCAGTTACGGGGGTGGTGACACTGAAGCTTTCTTT. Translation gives CASSYGGGDTEAFF.

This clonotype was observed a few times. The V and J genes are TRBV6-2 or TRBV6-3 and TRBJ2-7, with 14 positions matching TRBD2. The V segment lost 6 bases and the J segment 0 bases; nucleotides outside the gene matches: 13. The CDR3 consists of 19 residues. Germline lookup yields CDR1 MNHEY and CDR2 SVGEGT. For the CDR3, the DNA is TGTGCCAGCAGCCCCCGGGGACTAGCGGGAGTTCTGAGCTCCTACGAGCAGTACTTC. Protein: CASSPRGLAGVLSSYEQYF.

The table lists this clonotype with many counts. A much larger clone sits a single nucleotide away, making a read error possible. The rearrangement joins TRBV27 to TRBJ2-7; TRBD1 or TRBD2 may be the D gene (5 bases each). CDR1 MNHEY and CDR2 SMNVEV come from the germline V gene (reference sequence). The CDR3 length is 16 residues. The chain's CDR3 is CASSLIWGMSSCEQYF. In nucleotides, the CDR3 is TGTGCCAGCAGTTTAATATGGGGGATGAGCTCCTGCGAGCAGTACTTC.

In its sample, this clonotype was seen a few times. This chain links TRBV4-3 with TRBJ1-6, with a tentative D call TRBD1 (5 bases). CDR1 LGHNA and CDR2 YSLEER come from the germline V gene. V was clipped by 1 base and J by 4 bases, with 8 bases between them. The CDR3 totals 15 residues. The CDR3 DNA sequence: TGCGCCAGCAGCCAAGGACAGCGATATAATTCACCCCTCCACTTT. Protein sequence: CASSQGQRYNSPLHF.

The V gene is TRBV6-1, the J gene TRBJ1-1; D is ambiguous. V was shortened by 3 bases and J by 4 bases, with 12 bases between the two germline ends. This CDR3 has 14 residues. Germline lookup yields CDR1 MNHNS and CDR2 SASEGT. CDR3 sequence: CASSEIPEATEAFF. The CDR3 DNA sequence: TGTGCCAGCAGTGAGATCCCCGAGGCCACTGAAGCTTTCTTT.

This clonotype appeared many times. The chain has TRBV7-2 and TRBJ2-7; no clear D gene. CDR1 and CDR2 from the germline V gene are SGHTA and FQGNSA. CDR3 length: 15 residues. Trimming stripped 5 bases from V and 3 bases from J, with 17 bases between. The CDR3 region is CASSRGDPVNYEQYF. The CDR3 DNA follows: TGTGCCAGCAGCCGCGGAGATCCGGTAAACTACGAGCAGTACTTC.

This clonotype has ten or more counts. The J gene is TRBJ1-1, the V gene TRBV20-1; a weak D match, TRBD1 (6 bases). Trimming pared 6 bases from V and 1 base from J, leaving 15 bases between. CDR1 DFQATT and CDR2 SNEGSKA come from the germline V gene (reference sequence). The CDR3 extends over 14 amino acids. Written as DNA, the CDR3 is TGCAGTGCCAAACTTGCAGGGGCGAACACTGAAGCTTTCTTT. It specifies CSAKLAGANTEAFF.

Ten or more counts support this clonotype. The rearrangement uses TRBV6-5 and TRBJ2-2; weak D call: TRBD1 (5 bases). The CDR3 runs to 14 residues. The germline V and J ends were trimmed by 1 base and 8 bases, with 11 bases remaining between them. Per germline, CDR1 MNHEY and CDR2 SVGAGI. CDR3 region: CASSYFRVEGELFF. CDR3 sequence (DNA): TGTGCCAGCAGTTACTTCAGGGTCGAAGGGGAGCTGTTTTTT.

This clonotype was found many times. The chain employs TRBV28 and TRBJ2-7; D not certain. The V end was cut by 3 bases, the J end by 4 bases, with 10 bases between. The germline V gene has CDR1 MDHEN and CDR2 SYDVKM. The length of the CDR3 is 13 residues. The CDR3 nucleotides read TGTGCCAGCAGTTTTAGGATGAGTTACGAGCAGTACTTC. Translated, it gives CASSFRMSYEQYF.

In DNA form, the CDR3 reads TGTGCCAGCCAATTACTAGCGGGGGACACCGGGGAGCTGTTTTTT. Translated, it gives CASQLLAGDTGELFF. The chain joins TRBV2 to TRBJ2-2; 11 bases match TRBD2. The V gene's germline CDR1 is SNHLY and CDR2 FYNNEI. The CDR3 contains 15 residues. J lost 3 bases, V lost 8 bases, and 5 bases had no gene match.

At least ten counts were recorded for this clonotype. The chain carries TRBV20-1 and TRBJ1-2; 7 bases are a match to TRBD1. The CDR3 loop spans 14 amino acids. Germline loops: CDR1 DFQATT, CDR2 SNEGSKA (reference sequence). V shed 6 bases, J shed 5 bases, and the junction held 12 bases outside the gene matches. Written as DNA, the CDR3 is TGCAGTGCGACCGAGGGGGCAGGGGCTTATGGCTACACCTTC. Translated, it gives CSATEGAGAYGYTF.

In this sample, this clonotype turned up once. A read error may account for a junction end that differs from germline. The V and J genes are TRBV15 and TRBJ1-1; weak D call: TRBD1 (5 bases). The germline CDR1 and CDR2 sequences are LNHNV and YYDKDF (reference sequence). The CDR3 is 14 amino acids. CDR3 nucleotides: TGTGCCACCGGAAGGGACCTAATGAACACTGAGGCTTTCTTT. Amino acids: CATGRDLMNTEAFF. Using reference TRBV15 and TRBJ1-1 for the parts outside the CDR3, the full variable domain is DAMVIQNPRYQVTQFGKPVTLSCSQTLNHNVMYWYQQKSSQAPKLLFHYYDKDFNNEADTPDNFQSRRPNTSFCFLDIRSPGLGDTAMYLCATGRDLMNTEAFFGQGTRLTVV.

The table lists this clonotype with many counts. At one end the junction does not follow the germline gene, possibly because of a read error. CDR3 in DNA: TGCAGTGTAGGGGGTAGGCGGGCGAACGCCGGGGAGCTGTTTTTT. This codes for CSVGGRRANAGELFF. V usage is TRBV20-1 and J usage is TRBJ2-2, with D possibly TRBD1 on 6 matching bases. This CDR3 comprises 15 residues. Per the germline V gene, CDR1 is DFQATT and CDR2 is SNEGSKA (reference sequence).

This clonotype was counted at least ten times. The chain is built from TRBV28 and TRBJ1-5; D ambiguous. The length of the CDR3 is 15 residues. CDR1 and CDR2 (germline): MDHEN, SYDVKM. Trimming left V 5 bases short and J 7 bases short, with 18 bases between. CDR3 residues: CASSLARLMAQPQHF. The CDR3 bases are TGTGCCAGCAGTCTGGCTAGGCTGATGGCCCAGCCCCAGCATTTT.

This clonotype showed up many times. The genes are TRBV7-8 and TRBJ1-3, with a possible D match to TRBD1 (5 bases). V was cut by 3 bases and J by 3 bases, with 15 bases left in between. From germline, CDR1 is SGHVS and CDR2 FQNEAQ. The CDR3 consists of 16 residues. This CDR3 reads CASSFQPGIGGNTIYF. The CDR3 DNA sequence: TGTGCCAGCAGCTTCCAGCCAGGGATAGGTGGAAACACCATATATTTT.

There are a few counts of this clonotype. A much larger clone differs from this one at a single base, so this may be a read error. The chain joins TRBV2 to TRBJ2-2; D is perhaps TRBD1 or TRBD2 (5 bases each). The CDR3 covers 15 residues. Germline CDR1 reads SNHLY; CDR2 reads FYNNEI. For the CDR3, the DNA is TGTGCCAGCAGTGAAGACGTGGGGCGAACCGGGGAGCTGTGTTTT. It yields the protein CASSEDVGRTGELCF.

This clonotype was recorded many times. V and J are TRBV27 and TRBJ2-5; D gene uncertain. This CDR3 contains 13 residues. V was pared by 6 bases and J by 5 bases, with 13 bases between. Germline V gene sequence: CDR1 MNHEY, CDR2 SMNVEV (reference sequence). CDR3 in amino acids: CASSIKRSETQYF. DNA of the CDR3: TGTGCCAGCAGCATTAAGCGATCGGAGACCCAGTACTTC.

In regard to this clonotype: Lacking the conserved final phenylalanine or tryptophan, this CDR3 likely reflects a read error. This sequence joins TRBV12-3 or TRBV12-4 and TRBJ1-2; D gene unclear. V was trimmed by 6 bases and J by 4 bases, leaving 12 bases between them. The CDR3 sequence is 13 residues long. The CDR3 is CASSQGRVYGYTV. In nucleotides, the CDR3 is TGTGCCAGCAGCCAAGGTCGAGTCTATGGCTACACCGTC.

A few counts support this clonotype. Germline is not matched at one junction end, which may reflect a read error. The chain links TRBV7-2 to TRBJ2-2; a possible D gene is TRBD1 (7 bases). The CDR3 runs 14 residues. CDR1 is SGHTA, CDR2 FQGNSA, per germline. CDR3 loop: CASSLRKGAGGLFF. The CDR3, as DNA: TGTGCCAGCAGCTTACGAAAGGGGGCCGGGGGGCTGTTTTTT.

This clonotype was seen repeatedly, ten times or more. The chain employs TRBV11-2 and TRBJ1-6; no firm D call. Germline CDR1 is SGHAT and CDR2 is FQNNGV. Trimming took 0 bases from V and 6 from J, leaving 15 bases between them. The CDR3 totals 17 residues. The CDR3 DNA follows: TGTGCCAGCAGCTTAGAATGGGCCCTAGGCGGTAATTCACCCCTCCACTTT. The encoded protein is CASSLEWALGGNSPLHF.

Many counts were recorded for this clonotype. CDR3 bases: TGTGCCAGCAGTGACGAAAGAGGGGCTTCCACCGGGGAGCTGTTTTTT. Its translation is CASSDERGASTGELFF. This rearrangement joins TRBV2 to TRBJ2-2; D could derive from TRBD1 or TRBD2 (5 bases each). Germline loops: CDR1 SNHLY, CDR2 FYNNEI. V was cut by 3 bases and J by 4 bases, with 15 bases left in between. The length of the CDR3 is 16 residues.

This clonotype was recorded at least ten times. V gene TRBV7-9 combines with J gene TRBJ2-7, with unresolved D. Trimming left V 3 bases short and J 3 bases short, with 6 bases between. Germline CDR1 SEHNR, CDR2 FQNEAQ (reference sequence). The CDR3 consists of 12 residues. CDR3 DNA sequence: TGTGCCAGCAGCTTCTTGGGCTACGAGCAGTACTTC. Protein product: CASSFLGYEQYF.

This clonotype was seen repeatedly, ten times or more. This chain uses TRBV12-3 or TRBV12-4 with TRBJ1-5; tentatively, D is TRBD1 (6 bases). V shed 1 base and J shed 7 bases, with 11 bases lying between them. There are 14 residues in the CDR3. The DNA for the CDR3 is TGTGCCAGCAGTTTAGACAGGGCGGGCCAGCCCCAGCATTTT. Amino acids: CASSLDRAGQPQHF.

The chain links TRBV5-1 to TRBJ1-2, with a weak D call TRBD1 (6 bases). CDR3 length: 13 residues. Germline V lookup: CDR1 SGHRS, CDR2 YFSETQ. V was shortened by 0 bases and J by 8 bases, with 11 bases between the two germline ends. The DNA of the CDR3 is TGCGCCAGCAGCTTGGGGGGGCCGACGGGCTACACCTTC. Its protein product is CASSLGGPTGYTF.